This T cell receptor (beta chain) was retrieved from a study of TIL therapy for anti-PD-1-resistant metastatic lung cancer. Study as a whole: Progressing patients received lymphodepletion, expanded TIL infusion and IL-2. Median tumor mutation burden was under 1.6 mutations per megabase.

Time point specified: pre-treatment sample, taken before nivolumab and TIL therapy. Adults with stage 4 NSCLC were enrolled in a phase I trial. The CDR3 covers 15 residues. Germline CDR1 is SGHTA and CDR2 is FQGNSA. Trimming left V 6 bases short and J 0 bases short, with 12 bases between. This was the immunoSEQ v3 assay. Libraries were sequenced to 1.5 million to 2.5 million read pairs (survey) or 5-6 million (deep). TCRdb's copy holds only in-frame clones and misses some; the assay was immunoSEQ multiplex PCR. There are some 52,000 clones in the sample; less than 80% occur only once, and more than 4.5% lies in the top ten.

This sequence joins TRBV7-2 and TRBJ2-1, with D possibly being TRBD2 (6 bases). The sequences come from blood, collected at baseline. The receptor was isolated from a woman aged 30 to 85 with non-small cell lung cancer. CDR3: CASRSGASSYNEQFF. CDR3 nucleotides: TGTGCCAGCAGATCGGGAGCGTCCTCCTACAATGAGCAGTTCTTC.